These 29 T cell receptor beta chains were all obtained from the same sample, sequenced in a study of OX40 agonist ivuxolimab in advanced cancers. The assay was immunoSEQ multiplex PCR, and TCRdb's table has in-frame clones only and misses some. The sample contains 20,000 or so clones, 80% to 90% of which appear only once. Source: CD4+ or CD8+ T cells sorted from blood, taken in a trial of the OX40 agonist ivuxolimab. The receptors were sampled from an adult with an advanced solid tumor such as melanoma, head and neck, liver or kidney cancer.

The V gene is TRBV4-3, the J gene TRBJ1-5; a possible D gene is TRBD1 (5 bases). Trimming removed 1 base from V and 4 bases from J, with 8 bases in between. CDR3 length: 14 amino acids. The germline V gene has CDR1 LGHNA and CDR2 YSLEER. CDR3 amino acids: CASSQGQRNQPQHF. The CDR3 DNA reads TGCGCCAGCAGCCAAGGACAGCGAAATCAGCCCCAGCATTTT.

The chain combines TRBV28 with TRBJ2-3, with 8 bases matching TRBD2. With 6 bases clipped from V and 1 base from J, the junction kept 3 bases outside the gene matches. The CDR3 consists of 14 residues. CDR1 and CDR2 from the germline V gene are MDHEN and SYDVKM. CDR3 bases: TGTGCCAGCAGCCTGACTAGCGGCACAGATACGCAGTATTTT. Translated, it gives CASSLTSGTDTQYF.

The chain recombines TRBV9 with TRBJ2-7; D may be TRBD1 (6 bases). The CDR3 runs 14 residues. CDR1 is SGDLS and CDR2 is YYNGEE in the germline V gene. V was trimmed by 4 bases and J by 2 bases, leaving 13 bases between them. The CDR3 region is CASSPQGFPYEQYF. The CDR3, as DNA: TGTGCCAGCAGCCCGCAGGGGTTTCCCTACGAGCAGTACTTC.

This chain connects TRBV7-9 to TRBJ2-1, with 10 bases fitting TRBD2. The J segment lost 0 bases and the V segment lost 5 bases, leaving 13 bases of the junction unmatched. From germline, CDR1 is SEHNR and CDR2 FQNEAQ (reference sequence). The length of the CDR3 is 19 residues. CDR3 amino acids: CASSRHLSGGAVSYNEQFF. CDR3 nucleotides: TGTGCCAGCAGCCGGCACCTCAGCGGGGGGGCAGTCTCCTACAATGAGCAGTTCTTC.

J is TRBJ1-2 and V is TRBV6-6, with D possibly being TRBD1 (5 bases). V lost 0 bases, J lost 1 base, and 9 bases lay in between. The CDR3 is 15 amino acids. CDR1 and CDR2 from the germline V gene are MNHNY and SVGAGI (reference sequence). The CDR3 DNA reads TGTGCCAGCAGTTACTCGCAGGGCTTTAACTATGGCTACACCTTC. Translating it yields CASSYSQGFNYGYTF.

This chain joins TRBV4-1 and TRBJ1-6, with D unresolved. V was clipped by 0 bases and J by 4 bases, with 10 bases between them. The CDR3 is 16 residues long. Germline CDR1 MGHRA, CDR2 YSYEKL. CDR3 DNA: TGCGCCAGCAGCCAAGAAGAGGCAGCTTATAATTCACCCCTCCACTTT. It translates to CASSQEEAAYNSPLHF.

The rearrangement uses TRBV6-1 and TRBJ1-6, with D unresolved. The CDR3 length is 14 residues. The germline V and J ends were trimmed by 0 bases and 7 bases, with 7 bases remaining between them. Germline V lookup: CDR1 MNHNS, CDR2 SASEGT. CDR3 amino acids: CASSEATENSPLHF. The CDR3 DNA sequence: TGTGCCAGCAGTGAAGCCACAGAGAATTCACCCCTCCACTTT.

The J gene is TRBJ1-5, the V gene TRBV19; no clear D. Per germline, CDR1 LNHDA and CDR2 SQIVND (reference sequence). The CDR3 loop spans 15 amino acids. V was pared by 6 bases and J by 6 bases, with 18 bases between. The CDR3 is CASRNSEKLFQPQHF. The CDR3 DNA reads TGTGCCAGTAGGAACTCGGAGAAACTTTTTCAGCCCCAGCATTTT.

The CDR3 DNA sequence: TGTGCCAGCAGCGAATCCGGGACTAGCGGCACAGATACGCAGTATTTT. Residues: CASSESGTSGTDTQYF. The rearrangement joins TRBV9 to TRBJ2-3, with 10 nucleotides matching TRBD2. There are 16 residues in the CDR3. Trimming at V came to 3 bases and at J to 1 base, leaving 5 bases not matched to a gene. Germline CDR1 reads SGDLS; CDR2 reads YYNGEE.

The chain combines TRBV10-3 with TRBJ1-4; D gene unclear. Germline lookup yields CDR1 ENHRY and CDR2 SYGVKD. Deletions cut 3 bases from V and 5 bases from J, with 7 bases between. The CDR3 totals 13 residues. Here the CDR3 DNA reads TGTGCCATCAGTGAAAGGCAGAATGAAAAACTGTTTTTT. This codes for CAISERQNEKLFF.

Concerning this clone itself: A read error is likely here: a far larger clone is one base away. The rearrangement uses TRBV7-5 and TRBJ1-2. TRBV7-5 is listed as a pseudogene. CDR3 length: 13 amino acids. The CDR3 sequence is CASSFGGDYGYTF. CDR3 nucleotide sequence: TGTGCCAGCAGCTTCGGGGGGGACTATGGCTACACCTTC.

This chain links TRBV28 with TRBJ2-4; 15 bases fit TRBD2. With 5 bases clipped from V and 1 base from J, the junction kept 12 bases outside the gene matches. Germline CDR1 MDHEN, CDR2 SYDVKM. The CDR3 contains 20 residues. Here the CDR3 reads CASSPEKGLAGGWAKNIQYF. The CDR3 DNA sequence: TGTGCCAGCAGTCCCGAAAAAGGACTAGCGGGAGGGTGGGCCAAAAACATTCAGTACTTC.

A word on this clone: Germline and junction disagree at one end, which may indicate a read error. The rearrangement links TRBV28 to TRBJ1-5, with a tentative D call TRBD1 (6 bases). Looked up from germline, CDR1 is MDHEN and CDR2 is SYDVKM. The CDR3 sequence is 11 residues long. The CDR3: CAGGSPRAQHF. The DNA for the CDR3 is TGCGCGGGGGGCTCCCCTAGGGCCCAGCATTTT.

The chain employs TRBV27 and TRBJ1-1, with 7 bases lining up with TRBD1. Trimming removed 4 bases from V and 0 bases from J; junction bases left unmatched: 8. CDR1 MNHEY and CDR2 SMNVEV come from the germline V gene (reference sequence). This CDR3 has 16 amino acids. The CDR3 nucleotides read TGTGCCAGCAGTTCCCCAGGGGGTTCCATGAACACTGAAGCTTTCTTT. This sequence encodes CASSSPGGSMNTEAFF.

The chain joins TRBV5-1 to TRBJ2-5, with TRBD1 identical over 8 bases. The germline CDR1 and CDR2 sequences are SGHRS and YFSETQ. V trimming: 5 bases; J trimming: 5 bases; junction bases outside the gene matches: 8. The CDR3 length is 14 residues. CDR3 amino acids: CASRRTGSFETQYF. The CDR3 DNA is TGCGCCAGCAGAAGGACAGGGAGTTTCGAGACCCAGTACTTC.

The chain has TRBV28 and TRBJ2-4; TRBD1 might be the D (6 bases). CDR1 and CDR2 from the germline V gene are MDHEN and SYDVKM. V was cut by 5 bases and J by 1 base, with 27 bases left in between. This CDR3 comprises 20 residues. The CDR3 is CASSPPRDMGVVVAKNIQYF. The CDR3 DNA is TGTGCCAGCAGTCCACCTAGGGACATGGGGGTCGTTGTCGCCAAAAACATTCAGTACTTC.

The genes are TRBV25-1 and TRBJ2-3; D is possibly TRBD1 (5 bases). Germline CDR1 reads MGHDK; CDR2 reads SYGVNS. The CDR3 loop spans 13 amino acids. V shed 7 bases and J shed 0 bases, with 8 bases lying between them. The CDR3 is CASKRGSTDTQYF. The CDR3 coding sequence is TGTGCCAGCAAAAGGGGAAGCACAGATACGCAGTATTTT.

This chain joins TRBV30 and TRBJ2-7, with D perhaps matching TRBD1 or TRBD2 (7 bases each). Germline V gene sequence: CDR1 GTSNPN, CDR2 SVGIG (reference sequence). The CDR3 runs 12 residues. Trimming shortened V by 8 bases and J by 3 bases, and 14 bases separated the two germline ends. CDR3 sequence: CASTGEGYEQYF. The CDR3 nucleotides read TGTGCCAGTACAGGGGAGGGCTACGAGCAGTACTTC.

The chain employs TRBV28 and TRBJ2-3; D unresolved. CDR1 and CDR2 from the germline V gene are MDHEN and SYDVKM. The CDR3 is 15 amino acids. The V end was cut by 2 bases, the J end by 6 bases, with 15 bases between. The CDR3 sequence is CASSLGPTLGDTQYF. CDR3 DNA sequence: TGTGCCAGCAGTTTAGGGCCAACTTTAGGGGATACGCAGTATTTT.

The chain couples TRBV9 to TRBJ1-4, with 8 bases that match TRBD1. Per the germline V gene, CDR1 is SGDLS and CDR2 is YYNGEE. The CDR3 consists of 15 residues. Germline trimming cut 3 bases from V and 4 bases from J; bases unmatched to any gene: 5. CDR3 sequence (DNA): TGTGCCAGCAGCGCCGGGACAGGCTTTAATGAAAAACTGTTTTTT. Its translation is CASSAGTGFNEKLFF.

This chain uses TRBV7-3 with TRBJ2-2; a possible D gene is TRBD1 (6 bases). The V end was cut by 6 bases, the J end by 6 bases, with 11 bases between. There are 13 residues in the CDR3. CDR1 and CDR2 from the germline V gene are SGHTA and FQGTGA. Here the CDR3 DNA reads TGTGCCAGCAGACCCACAGGGTCCGGGGAGCTGTTTTTT. Translated: CASRPTGSGELFF.

CDR3 protein: CASSLFSGPTDTQYF. The CDR3 DNA reads as TGTGCCAGCAGCTTATTCAGCGGCCCCACAGATACGCAGTATTTT. The V and J genes are TRBV7-8 and TRBJ2-3, with D perhaps TRBD2 (5 bases). The CDR3 extends over 15 amino acids. V lost 2 bases and J lost 2, with 11 bases in between. Germline CDR1 reads SGHVS; CDR2 reads FQNEAQ.

This clone was observed a few times. This chain connects TRBV27 to TRBJ1-6, with D unclear. Deletions cut 3 bases from V and 10 bases from J, with 13 bases between. This CDR3 is 14 amino acids long. Germline V gives CDR1 MNHEY, CDR2 SMNVEV (reference sequence). The CDR3 DNA reads TGTGCCAGCAGTTTGACCTTACGCAGGTCACCCCTCCACTTT. Translating gives CASSLTLRRSPLHF.

The V and J genes are TRBV7-3 and TRBJ2-7; 7 bases line up with TRBD2. Germline assignment: CDR1 SGHTA and CDR2 FQGTGA. The V gene end was trimmed by 6 bases and the J gene end by 3 bases; junction bases not matched to a gene: 2. This CDR3 comprises 12 residues. CDR3 sequence (DNA): TGTGCCAGCAGGGGCGGGAGCTACGAGCAGTACTTC. This codes for CASRGGSYEQYF.

V usage is TRBV5-1 and J usage is TRBJ2-4; 9 bases fit TRBD1. This CDR3 spans 17 amino acids. The ends lost 4 bases at V and 1 base at J; junction bases unmatched: 9. Per germline, CDR1 SGHRS and CDR2 YFSETQ. CDR3: CASSLRTGGLAKNIQYF. The CDR3 DNA follows: TGCGCCAGCAGCCTTCGAACAGGGGGCTTGGCCAAAAACATTCAGTACTTC.

V and J are TRBV10-2 and TRBJ2-1; 7 bases match TRBD1. The length of the CDR3 is 14 residues. Trimming removed 5 bases from V and 5 bases from J; junction bases left unmatched: 6. CDR1 WSHSY and CDR2 SAAADI come from the germline V gene. CDR3 region: CASSLMDRHNEQFF. The CDR3 coding sequence is TGCGCCAGCAGTCTAATGGACAGGCACAATGAGCAGTTCTTC.

This clone was picked up a small number of times. The V and J genes are TRBV7-2 and TRBJ2-4, with 7 bases identical to TRBD1. V shed 1 base, J shed 12 bases, and the junction held 3 bases outside the gene matches. This CDR3 region has 12 residues. CDR1 SGHTA and CDR2 FQGNSA come from the germline V gene. CDR3 bases: TGTGCCAGCAGCTTAGGACAGGGACATCAGTACTTC. It encodes CASSLGQGHQYF.

This chain uses TRBV28 with TRBJ1-2, with D perhaps matching TRBD1 (5 bases). CDR1 is MDHEN and CDR2 is SYDVKM in the germline V gene. The germline V and J ends were trimmed by 3 bases and 4 bases, with 12 bases remaining between them. The CDR3 is 14 residues long. CDR3 protein: CASSFGGFAYGYTF. DNA of the CDR3: TGTGCCAGCAGTTTTGGGGGATTCGCCTATGGCTACACCTTC.

The chain recombines TRBV29-1 with TRBJ1-1, with D hard to call. The V end lost 2 bases, the J end lost 1 base, and 8 bases lay between the germline ends. The CDR3 runs 13 residues. The germline V gene has CDR1 SQVTM and CDR2 ANQGSEA. In DNA, the CDR3 is TGCAGCGTTGAAAGGCAGACGAACACTGAAGCTTTCTTT. Protein product: CSVERQTNTEAFF.